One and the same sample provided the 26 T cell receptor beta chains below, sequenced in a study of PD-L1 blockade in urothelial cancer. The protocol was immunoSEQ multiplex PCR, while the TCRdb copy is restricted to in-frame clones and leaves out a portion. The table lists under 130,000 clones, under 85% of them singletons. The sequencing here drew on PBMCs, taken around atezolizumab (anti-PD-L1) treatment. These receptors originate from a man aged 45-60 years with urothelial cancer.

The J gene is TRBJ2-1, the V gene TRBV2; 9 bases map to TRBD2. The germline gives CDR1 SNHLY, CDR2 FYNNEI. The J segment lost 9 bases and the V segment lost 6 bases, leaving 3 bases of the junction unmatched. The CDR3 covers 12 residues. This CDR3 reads CASRRTSVEQFF. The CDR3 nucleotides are TGTGCCAGCAGGCGGACTAGCGTTGAGCAGTTCTTC.

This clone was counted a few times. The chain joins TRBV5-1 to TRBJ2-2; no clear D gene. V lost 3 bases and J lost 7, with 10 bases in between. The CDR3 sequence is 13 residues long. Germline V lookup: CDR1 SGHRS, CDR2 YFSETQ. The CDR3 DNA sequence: TGCGCCAGCAGCTCCCAGGTTGGCGGGGAGCTGTTTTTT. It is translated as CASSSQVGGELFF.

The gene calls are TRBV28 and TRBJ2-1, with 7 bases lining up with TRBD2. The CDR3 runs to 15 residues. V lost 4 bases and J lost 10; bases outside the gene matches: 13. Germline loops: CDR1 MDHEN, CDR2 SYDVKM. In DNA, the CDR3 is TGTGCCAGCAGTTCTCTAGCGCGGGGGAGGAACGAGCAGTTCTTC. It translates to CASSSLARGRNEQFF.

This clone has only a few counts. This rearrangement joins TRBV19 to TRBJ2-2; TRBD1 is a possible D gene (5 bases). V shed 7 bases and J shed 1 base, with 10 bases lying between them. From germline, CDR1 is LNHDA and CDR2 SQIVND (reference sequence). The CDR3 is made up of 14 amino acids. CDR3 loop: CASISRENTGELFF. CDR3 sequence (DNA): TGTGCCAGTATAAGCAGGGAGAACACCGGGGAGCTGTTTTTT.

DNA of the CDR3: TGCGCCAGCAGCAACCGGACAGGTGGGACCGGGGAGCTGTTTTTT. Its translation: CASSNRTGGTGELFF. This chain joins TRBV5-1 and TRBJ2-2; TRBD1 matches at 7 bases. V was clipped by 4 bases and J by 5 bases; unmatched bases: 8. The CDR3 has 15 residues. CDR1 and CDR2 (germline): SGHRS, YFSETQ. The full variable domain, completed using reference TRBV5-1 and TRBJ2-2, is KAGVTQTPRYLIKTRGQQVTLSCSPISGHRSVSWYQQTPGQGLQFLFEYFSETQRNKGNFPGRFSGRQFSNSRSEMNVSTLELGDSALYLCASSNRTGGTGELFFGEGSRLTVL.

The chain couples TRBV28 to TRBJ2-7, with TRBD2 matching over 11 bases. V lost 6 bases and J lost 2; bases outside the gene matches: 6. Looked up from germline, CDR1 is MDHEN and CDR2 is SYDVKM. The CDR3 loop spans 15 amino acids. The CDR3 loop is CASRATGLAAYEQYF. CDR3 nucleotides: TGTGCCAGCAGGGCCACGGGACTAGCGGCCTACGAGCAGTACTTC.

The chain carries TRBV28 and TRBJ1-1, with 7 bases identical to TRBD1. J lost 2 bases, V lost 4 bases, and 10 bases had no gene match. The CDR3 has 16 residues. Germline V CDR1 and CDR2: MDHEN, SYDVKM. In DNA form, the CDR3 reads TGTGCCAGCAGTTCCCTCCTACAGGGGAGAAACACTGAAGCTTTCTTT. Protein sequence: CASSSLLQGRNTEAFF.

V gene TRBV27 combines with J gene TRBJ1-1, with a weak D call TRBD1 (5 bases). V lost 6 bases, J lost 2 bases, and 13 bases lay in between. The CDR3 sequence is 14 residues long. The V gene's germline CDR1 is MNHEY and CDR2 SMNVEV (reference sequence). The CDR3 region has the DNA TGTGCCAGCAGCCACACCCAGGGAAACACTGAAGCTTTCTTT. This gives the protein CASSHTQGNTEAFF.

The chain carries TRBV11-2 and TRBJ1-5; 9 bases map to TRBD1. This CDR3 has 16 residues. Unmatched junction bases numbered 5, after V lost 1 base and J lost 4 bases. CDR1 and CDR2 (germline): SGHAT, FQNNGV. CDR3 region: CASSLGGTGKNQPQHF. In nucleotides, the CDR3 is TGTGCCAGCAGCTTAGGGGGGACAGGGAAAAATCAGCCCCAGCATTTT.

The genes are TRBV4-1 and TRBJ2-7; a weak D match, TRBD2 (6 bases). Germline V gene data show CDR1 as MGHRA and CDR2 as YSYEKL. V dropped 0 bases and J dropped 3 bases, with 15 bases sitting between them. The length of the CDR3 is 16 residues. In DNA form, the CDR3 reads TGCGCCAGCAGCCAAGACGGAGGGAGAGCGCTCTACGAGCAGTACTTC. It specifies CASSQDGGRALYEQYF.

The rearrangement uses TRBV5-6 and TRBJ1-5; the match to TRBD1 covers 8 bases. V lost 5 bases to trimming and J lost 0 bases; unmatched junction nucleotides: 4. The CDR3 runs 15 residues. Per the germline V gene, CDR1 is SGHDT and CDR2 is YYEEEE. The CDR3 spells CASRRQGASNQPQHF. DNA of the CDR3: TGTGCCAGCAGACGGCAGGGGGCTAGCAATCAGCCCCAGCATTTT.

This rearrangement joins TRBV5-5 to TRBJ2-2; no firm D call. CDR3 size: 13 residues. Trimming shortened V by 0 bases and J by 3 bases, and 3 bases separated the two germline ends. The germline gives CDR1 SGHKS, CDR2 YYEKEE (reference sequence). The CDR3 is CASSLADTGELFF. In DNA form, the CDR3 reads TGTGCCAGCAGCTTGGCCGACACCGGGGAGCTGTTTTTT.

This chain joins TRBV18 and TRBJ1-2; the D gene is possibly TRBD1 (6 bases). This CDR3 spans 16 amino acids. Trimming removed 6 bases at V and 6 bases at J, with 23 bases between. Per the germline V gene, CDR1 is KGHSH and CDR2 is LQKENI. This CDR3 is CASSITAGADNDGYTF. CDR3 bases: TGTGCCAGCTCGATTACCGCGGGGGCAGACAATGATGGCTACACCTTC.

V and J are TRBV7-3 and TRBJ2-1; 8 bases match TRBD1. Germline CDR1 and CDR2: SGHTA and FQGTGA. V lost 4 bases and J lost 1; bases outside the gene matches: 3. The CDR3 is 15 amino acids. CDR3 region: CASSSNRGSYNEQFF. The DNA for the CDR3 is TGTGCCAGCAGCTCCAACAGGGGGTCCTACAATGAGCAGTTCTTC.

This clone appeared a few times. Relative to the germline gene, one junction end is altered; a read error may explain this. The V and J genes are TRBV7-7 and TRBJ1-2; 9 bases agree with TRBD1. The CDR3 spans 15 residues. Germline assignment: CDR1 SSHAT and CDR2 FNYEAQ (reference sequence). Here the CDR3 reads CASSLLWDREGGYTF. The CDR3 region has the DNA TGTGCTAGCAGCTTGTTGTGGGACAGGGAGGGCGGCTACACCTTC.

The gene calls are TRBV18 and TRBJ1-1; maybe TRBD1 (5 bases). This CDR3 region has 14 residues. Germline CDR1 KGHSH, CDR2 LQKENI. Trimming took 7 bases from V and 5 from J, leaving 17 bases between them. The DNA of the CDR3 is TGTGCCAGCTTACCCGGGGGGGTGTGGACTGAAGCTTTCTTT. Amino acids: CASLPGGVWTEAFF.

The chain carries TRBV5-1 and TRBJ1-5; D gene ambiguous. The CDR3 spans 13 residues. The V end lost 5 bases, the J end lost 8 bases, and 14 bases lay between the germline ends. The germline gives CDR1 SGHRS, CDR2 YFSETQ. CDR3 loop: CASSPGVGEPQHF. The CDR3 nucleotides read TGCGCCAGCAGTCCGGGAGTTGGGGAGCCCCAGCATTTT.

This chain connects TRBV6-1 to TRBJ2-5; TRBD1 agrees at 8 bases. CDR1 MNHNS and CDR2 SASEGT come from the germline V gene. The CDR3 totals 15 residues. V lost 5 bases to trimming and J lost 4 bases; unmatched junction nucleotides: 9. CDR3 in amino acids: CASSRGGRGRETQYF. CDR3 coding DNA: TGTGCCAGCAGTAGAGGGGGCAGGGGGCGAGAGACCCAGTACTTC.

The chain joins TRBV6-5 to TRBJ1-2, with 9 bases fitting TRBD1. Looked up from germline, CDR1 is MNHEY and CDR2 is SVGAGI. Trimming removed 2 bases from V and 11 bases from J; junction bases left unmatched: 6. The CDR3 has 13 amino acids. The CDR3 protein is CASSYLGQGVYTF. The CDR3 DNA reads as TGTGCCAGCAGTTACCTGGGACAGGGAGTTTACACCTTC.

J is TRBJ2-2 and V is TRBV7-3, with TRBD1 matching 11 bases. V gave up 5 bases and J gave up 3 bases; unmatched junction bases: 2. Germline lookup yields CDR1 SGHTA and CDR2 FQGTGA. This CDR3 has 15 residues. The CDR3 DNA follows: TGTGCCAGCAGCCGGACAGGGGGCTACACCGGGGAGCTGTTTTTT. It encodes CASSRTGGYTGELFF.

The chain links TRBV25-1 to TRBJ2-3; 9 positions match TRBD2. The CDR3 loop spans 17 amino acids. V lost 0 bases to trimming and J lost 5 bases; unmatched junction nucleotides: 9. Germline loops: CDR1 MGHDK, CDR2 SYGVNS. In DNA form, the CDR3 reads TGTGCCAGCAGTGAATATGGCAGCGGGAGGCGTGGAGATACGCAGTATTTT. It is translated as CASSEYGSGRRGDTQYF.

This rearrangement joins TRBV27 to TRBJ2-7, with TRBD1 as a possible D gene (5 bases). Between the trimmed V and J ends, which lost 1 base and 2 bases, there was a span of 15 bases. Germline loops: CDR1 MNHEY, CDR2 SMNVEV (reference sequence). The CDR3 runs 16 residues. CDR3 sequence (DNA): TGTGCCAGCAGTTTATACAGGACACAGACCCCCTACGAGCAGTACTTC. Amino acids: CASSLYRTQTPYEQYF.

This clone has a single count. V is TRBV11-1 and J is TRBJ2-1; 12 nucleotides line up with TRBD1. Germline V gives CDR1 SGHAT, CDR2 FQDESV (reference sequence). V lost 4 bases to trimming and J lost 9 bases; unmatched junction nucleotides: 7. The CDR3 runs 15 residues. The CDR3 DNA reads TGTGCCAGCAGCTACGGGACAGGGGGCCAGGGTGAGCAGTTCTTC. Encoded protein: CASSYGTGGQGEQFF.

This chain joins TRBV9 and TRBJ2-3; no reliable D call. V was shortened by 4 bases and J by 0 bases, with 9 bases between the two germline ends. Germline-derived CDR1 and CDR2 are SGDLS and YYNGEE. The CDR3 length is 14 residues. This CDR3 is CASSIALSTDTQYF. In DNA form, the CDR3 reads TGTGCCAGCAGCATAGCCCTCAGCACAGATACGCAGTATTTT.

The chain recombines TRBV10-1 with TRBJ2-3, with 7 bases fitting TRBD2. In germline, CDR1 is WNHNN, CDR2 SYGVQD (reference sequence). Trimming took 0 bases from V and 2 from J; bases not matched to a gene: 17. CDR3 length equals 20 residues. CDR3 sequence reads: CASSESRPPLALKTTDTQYF. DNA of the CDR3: TGCGCCAGCAGTGAGTCGAGACCCCCACTAGCGCTGAAAACCACAGATACGCAGTATTTT.

The CDR3 is CASSWGPGTTLREQYF. CDR3 DNA: TGTGCCAGCAGCTGGGGGCCCGGGACTACCCTGAGAGAGCAGTACTTC. The chain is built from TRBV5-4 and TRBJ2-7; perhaps TRBD2 as D (7 bases). V was clipped by 3 bases and J by 7 bases, with 23 bases between them. This CDR3 spans 16 amino acids. Germline lookup yields CDR1 SGHNT and CDR2 YYREEE (reference sequence).